Below, one T cell receptor (beta chain) is given with its context. The antigen it binds to is not known. No much larger clonotype is one base removed from it; base qualities were not supplied. The sample's time point label, in plain terms: about 28 days (+/-7) after the second vaccine dose. AZD1222 recipients whose second dose came at about 4 weeks and those whose second dose came at about 12 weeks were combined into one group, since spike-specific TCR depth and breadth did not differ between the two schedules. The vaccinee samples were drawn from two UK trials, COV001 and COV002, one of which was a single-blind randomized controlled phase 2/3 trial testing AZD1222 (ChAdOx1 nCoV-19) in healthy adults. For TCRbeta chain sequencing, PBMC samples from trial participants were taken at day 0 and at day 28 after the second dose. The germline V gene supplies CDR1 LGHNA and CDR2 YNFKEQ. The cysteine opens and the phenylalanine closes a CDR3 of 15 amino acids. The kept DNA is CDR3 alone, 45 bases in frame from the first base. At the junction V is shortened by 4 bases and J by 2 bases, with 14 bases in between.

This sample was taken from a study of T cell responses to AZD1222 COVID-19 vaccine (TCRdb year 2021). For the wider study: A total of under 250 trial participants underwent TCR sequencing, of whom 207 had received two doses of AZD1222 and about 26 had received two doses of the MenACWY control vaccine. Trial participants were enrolled by age into 18-55, 56-69 and 70-plus year subgroups, with approximately 150, 28 and 58 TCR-sequenced participants respectively. Beyond this particular receptor, the publication reports: Because no day 14 peak-response samples were available, repertoires were characterized only after the peak T cell response. Vaccine-associated CD4 TCRs spanned the whole spike protein, with dominant responses in regions 160-218 and 743-854. Conclusions about previously exposed vaccinees are limited, since just a handful of AZD1222 recipients were seropositive for SARS-CoV-2 at baseline. Spike-specific TCR breadth and depth rose significantly after two AZD1222 doses compared with day 0 and with MenACWY recipients. Nearly half of unique spike-specific TCRs reportedly recognized epitopes outside regions mutated in the B.1.351 and B.1.1.7 variants. Participants were mostly white British, with more females than males. The authors suggested clonal diversity may have been underestimated. In the small 56-69-year group, the increase in depth fell short of significance, most likely because of low power.

The CDR3 regions of human TCRbeta chains were analyzed by immunosequencing. Per the authors' processing: Repertoire TCRs were matched against a reference library of SARS-CoV-2-specific TCRs generated with the MIRA antigen-specificity platform. Breadth was defined as the fraction of unique TCRs that were SARS-CoV-2-associated. Depth was defined as the fraction of total T cells that were SARS-CoV-2-associated. Using the MIRA data, each spike-specific TCR was assigned both to the spike region to which the TCR was reactive and to a CD4 or CD8 class. Log10-transformed breadth and depth values were compared by one-way ANOVA with Sidak's multiple comparisons tests. TCRdb's version of the immuneACCESS table is confined to in-frame rearrangements and falls short of the full clone set. An unresolved V gene accounts for under half of the shortfall where checked; the remainder is of unknown origin. V and J calls and clone size are as listed in that table; D and trimming were resolved from the DNA. The sample table holds about 35,000 clones, of which approximately 90% were seen once. 9.5% to 11% of the sample lies in the top ten.

The receptor's source is an adult who received the AZD1222 COVID-19 vaccine. Specimen: peripheral blood, collected 28 days after the second AZD1222 dose. The chain was built from TRBV4-2 and TRBJ2-5; the D gene is tentatively TRBD1 or TRBD2, each matching 5 bases. DNA sequence: TGTGCCAGCAGCCCCGGGGCTGCGAAACAAGAGACCCAGTACTTC. Its product reads: CASSPGAAKQETQYF.